This T cell receptor beta chain originates from a study of beta chain features in type 1 diabetes. General observations from the study: Moderate yet significant TCRB CDR3 shortening was seen in Type 1 diabetes patients in all four CD4+ subsets. The similarity of naive, central memory and Treg TCRB repertoires appeared greater among patients than among healthy donors.

This clone was observed once. What it binds is unknown. CD45RO/CCR7/CD25/CD127/CD95/CD27 staining was used to isolate CD4+ naive, central memory, regulatory and stem cell-like memory cells by sorting. Every isolated RNA sample was fully reverse transcribed, so sequencing captured expressed TCRB transcripts. Repertoires were generated with immunoSEQ multiplex PCR, while TCRdb's copy carries only in-frame clones and drops some. The data show roughly 610,000 clones, around 16% seen once. Sequencing was performed on naive CD4+ T cells from blood. This clonotype was obtained from a young man in good health.

CDR3 residues: CASSYGWKGRAFF. As DNA, the CDR3 is TGTGCCAGCAGTTATGGGTGGAAGGGGAGGGCTTTCTTT. The J gene is TRBJ1-1, the V gene TRBV27, with a possible D match to TRBD1 (5 bases). Trimming pared 4 bases from V and 11 bases from J, leaving 17 bases between. Germline V gives CDR1 MNHEY, CDR2 SMNVEV (reference sequence). This CDR3 has 13 residues.